Each of the 32 T cell receptor beta chains below was sequenced from the same sample in a study of blood T cell repertoires in COVID-19. The method was immunoSEQ multiplex PCR; TCRdb's version includes in-frame clones alone and lacks a portion of them. This sample carries about 310,000 clones, around 87% of them seen once, and the ten largest clones take about 7.8%. What was sequenced was peripheral blood. The receptors come from a woman between 50 and 59 years old who had recovered from COVID-19.

The rearrangement uses TRBV9 and TRBJ1-5; 8 bases align to TRBD1. The junction had 2 bases not matched to a gene; V was cut back by 7 bases and J by 2 bases. This CDR3 is built from 13 residues. The V gene's germline CDR1 is SGDLS and CDR2 YYNGEE. In DNA form, the CDR3 reads TGTGCCAGCGGGGGACAGGGCAATCAGCCCCAGCATTTT. Translation gives CASGGQGNQPQHF.

The chain joins TRBV5-4 to TRBJ2-7, with D perhaps matching TRBD2 (6 bases). The germline V gene has CDR1 SGHNT and CDR2 YYREEE (reference sequence). This CDR3 contains 14 residues. The ends were cut back, 4 bases at V and 3 bases at J, with 14 bases in the middle. CDR3 in DNA: TGTGCCAGCAGCCCGGGAGAGGGTTTCTACGAGCAGTACTTC. Translating it yields CASSPGEGFYEQYF. The full variable domain, rest sourced from reference TRBV5-4 and TRBJ2-7, is ETGVTQSPTHLIKTRGQQVTLRCSSQSGHNTVSWYQQALGQGPQFIFQYYREEENGRGNFPPRFSGLQFPNYSSELNVNALELDDSALYLCASSPGEGFYEQYFGPGTRLTVT.

A note on this clone: Other DNA sequences in the same sample also yield this CDR3. The J gene is TRBJ2-7, the V gene TRBV5-4; possibly TRBD1 for D (6 bases). The CDR3 is 13 amino acids. From germline, CDR1 is SGHNT and CDR2 YYREEE (reference sequence). The germline V and J ends were trimmed by 4 bases and 6 bases, with 14 bases remaining between them. CDR3 in DNA: TGTGCCAGCAGCCTAGGGGAAGGGGGCGAGCAGTACTTC. It specifies CASSLGEGGEQYF.

V and J are TRBV2 and TRBJ2-7; 9 nucleotides align to TRBD1. Per germline, CDR1 SNHLY and CDR2 FYNNEI. V gave up 0 bases and J gave up 4 bases; unmatched junction bases: 7. This CDR3 contains 16 residues. CDR3 nucleotides: TGTGCCAGCAGTGAAGCACCGTCGACAGGGGGATACGAGCAGTACTTC. Translating gives CASSEAPSTGGYEQYF.

The chain employs TRBV5-1 and TRBJ2-3; 15 bases map to TRBD2. The CDR3 is 16 amino acids. In germline, CDR1 is SGHRS, CDR2 YFSETQ. Unmatched junction bases numbered 0, after V lost 3 bases and J lost 1 base. The DNA for the CDR3 is TGCGCCAGCAGCTGGACTAGCGGGAGGGGCACAGATACGCAGTATTTT. Amino acids: CASSWTSGRGTDTQYF.

The gene calls are TRBV18 and TRBJ1-1, with 7 bases aligning to TRBD1. CDR1 is KGHSH and CDR2 is LQKENI in the germline V gene. This CDR3 spans 17 amino acids. V trimming: 2 bases; J trimming: 0 bases; junction bases outside the gene matches: 9. The CDR3 protein is CASSPGYGGGLNTEAFF. For the CDR3, the DNA is TGTGCCAGCTCACCAGGGTATGGAGGGGGCTTGAACACTGAAGCTTTCTTT.

V and J are TRBV28 and TRBJ2-4; D is uncertain. The CDR3 consists of 14 residues. In germline, CDR1 is MDHEN, CDR2 SYDVKM. V gave up 3 bases and J gave up 7 bases, with 13 bases separating them. The CDR3 reads CASSLSDLGNIQYF. The DNA for the CDR3 is TGTGCCAGCAGTTTGTCCGACCTAGGCAACATTCAGTACTTC.

The chain has TRBV5-1 and TRBJ2-6, with 8 bases that match TRBD1. Germline CDR1 reads SGHRS; CDR2 reads YFSETQ. The CDR3 covers 16 residues. V shed 5 bases, J shed 1 base, and the junction held 5 bases outside the gene matches. As DNA, the CDR3 is TGCGCCAGCAGTCGGACAGGGCTTTCTGGGGCCAACGTCCTGACTTTC. It codes for CASSRTGLSGANVLTF.

The CDR3 nucleotides read TGCGCCAGCAGCTTGGGCGGGACAGGGTTTGGAGAGACCCAGTACTTC. It specifies CASSLGGTGFGETQYF. The V and J genes are TRBV5-1 and TRBJ2-5, with 9 bases fitting TRBD1. CDR1 and CDR2 from the germline V gene are SGHRS and YFSETQ. This CDR3 has 16 residues. Unmatched junction bases numbered 7, after V lost 0 bases and J lost 4 bases.

This chain links TRBV7-9 with TRBJ1-6; TRBD1 matches 9 bases. This CDR3 is 14 amino acids long. The trim removed 4 bases at V and 8 bases at J, leaving 3 bases unmatched. Germline CDR1 reads SEHNR; CDR2 reads FQNEAQ (reference sequence). The CDR3 spells CASSSTGGDSPLHF. CDR3 bases: TGTGCCAGCAGCTCTACAGGGGGCGATTCACCCCTCCACTTT.

The genes are TRBV7-2 and TRBJ2-3; 8 bases agree with TRBD2. This CDR3 has 15 amino acids. Germline values: CDR1 SGHTA, CDR2 FQGNSA. V was clipped by 0 bases and J by 8 bases; unmatched bases: 7. CDR3 residues: CASSLASGRAGTQYF. The CDR3 DNA is TGTGCCAGCAGCTTAGCGTCCGGGAGGGCCGGTACGCAGTATTTT.

The rearrangement links TRBV3-1 (or the pseudogene TRBV3-2) to TRBJ1-1; 10 nucleotides align to TRBD1. CDR3 length: 14 residues. Germline CDR1 reads LGHDT; CDR2 reads YNNKEL (reference sequence). With 3 bases clipped from V and 3 bases from J, the junction kept 1 base outside the gene matches. The CDR3 reads CASSHGTGDTEAFF. CDR3 sequence (DNA): TGTGCCAGCAGCCATGGGACAGGGGACACTGAAGCTTTCTTT.

This chain uses TRBV18 with TRBJ1-5; possible D gene TRBD1, 6 bases. This CDR3 region has 15 residues. Germline V gene sequence: CDR1 KGHSH, CDR2 LQKENI. V was shortened by 6 bases and J by 1 base, with 13 bases between the two germline ends. The CDR3 protein is CASSRAGASNQPQHF. The CDR3 nucleotides are TGTGCCAGCTCCCGCGCGGGGGCCAGCAATCAGCCCCAGCATTTT.

V and J are TRBV4-3 and TRBJ2-1; 8 nucleotides match TRBD1. The CDR3 contains 13 residues. From germline, CDR1 is LGHNA and CDR2 YSLEER. V lost 2 bases and J lost 7; bases outside the gene matches: 1. The CDR3 DNA follows: TGCGCCAGCAGCCAAAGACAGGGGAATGAGCAGTTCTTC. It yields the protein CASSQRQGNEQFF.

The chain is built from TRBV7-2 and TRBJ2-1; D is unclear. Germline assignment: CDR1 SGHTA and CDR2 FQGNSA. V was shortened by 7 bases and J by 6 bases, with 16 bases between the two germline ends. This CDR3 is 14 amino acids long. The CDR3 DNA reads TGTGCCAGCATCTCGACATATAATAGCAATGAGCAGTTCTTC. Its translation is CASISTYNSNEQFF.

V gene TRBV7-8 combines with J gene TRBJ2-3, with 10 bases fitting TRBD2. The CDR3 length is 17 residues. V lost 2 bases and J lost 3; bases outside the gene matches: 8. Germline loops: CDR1 SGHVS, CDR2 FQNEAQ. The CDR3 loop reads CASSLQRLAGVTDTQYF. CDR3 DNA: TGTGCCAGCAGCTTACAACGTCTAGCGGGAGTTACAGATACGCAGTATTTT.

V and J are TRBV6-5 and TRBJ2-1, with D hard to call. Trimming left V 7 bases short and J 10 bases short, with 14 bases between. Germline assignment: CDR1 MNHEY and CDR2 SVGAGI. The CDR3 covers 12 residues. In DNA form, the CDR3 reads TGTGCCAGCACCAACCCAAGACTCGAGCAGTTCTTC. Translation gives CASTNPRLEQFF.

The gene calls are TRBV18 and TRBJ1-1; 7 nucleotides line up with TRBD1. Per germline, CDR1 KGHSH and CDR2 LQKENI. The CDR3 contains 15 residues. V lost 5 bases and J lost 10; bases outside the gene matches: 16. In DNA form, the CDR3 reads TGTGCCAGCTCATTCCCGGGACAGTTTCCCTCGGGAGCTTTCTTT. It encodes CASSFPGQFPSGAFF. Combining the CDR3 with reference TRBV18 and TRBJ1-1 gives the whole variable domain NAGVMQNPRHLVRRRGQEARLRCSPMKGHSHVYWYRQLPEEGLKFMVYLQKENIIDESGMPKERFSAEFPKEGPSILRIQQVVRGDSAAYFCASSFPGQFPSGAFFGQGTRLTVV.

The gene calls are TRBV28 and TRBJ2-1; TRBD1 matches at 9 bases. J lost 10 bases, V lost 0 bases, and 10 bases had no gene match. Germline lookup yields CDR1 MDHEN and CDR2 SYDVKM. CDR3 length: 16 amino acids. CDR3: CASSLWGTGGLGEQFF. The CDR3 DNA is TGTGCCAGCAGTTTATGGGGAACAGGGGGCCTTGGGGAGCAGTTCTTC.

The chain has TRBV27 and TRBJ2-1; 12 nucleotides align to TRBD2. The CDR3 is 15 amino acids. The V segment lost 5 bases and the J segment 6 bases; nucleotides outside the gene matches: 5. Germline V lookup: CDR1 MNHEY, CDR2 SMNVEV (reference sequence). The CDR3 sequence: CASSVRLAGVNEQFF. The CDR3 nucleotides read TGTGCCAGCAGTGTTCGACTAGCGGGAGTCAATGAGCAGTTCTTC.

The J gene is TRBJ2-7, the V gene TRBV28, with D uncertain. V was trimmed by 5 bases and J by 6 bases, leaving 14 bases between them. The CDR3 has 13 amino acids. Germline values: CDR1 MDHEN, CDR2 SYDVKM. Written as DNA, the CDR3 is TGTGCCAGCAGTCCCGGAGCAGCTCGCGAGCAGTACTTC. The encoded protein is CASSPGAAREQYF.

This chain connects TRBV4-2 to TRBJ2-1; unclear D gene. The germline V and J ends were trimmed by 0 bases and 0 bases, with 12 bases remaining between them. Germline CDR1 is LGHNA and CDR2 is YNFKEQ. CDR3 length equals 17 residues. This CDR3 reads CASSQDYSRSSYNEQFF. CDR3 in DNA: TGTGCCAGCAGCCAAGATTATTCGCGGAGCTCCTACAATGAGCAGTTCTTC.

This chain connects TRBV4-1 to TRBJ2-7; 10 nucleotides agree with TRBD2. V lost 0 bases to trimming and J lost 5 bases; unmatched junction nucleotides: 7. Germline V gene data show CDR1 as MGHRA and CDR2 as YSYEKL. CDR3 length equals 16 residues. The DNA of the CDR3 is TGCGCCAGCAGCCAAGATGTGGCTAGCGGGAGAGACGAGCAGTACTTC. It codes for CASSQDVASGRDEQYF.

The chain couples TRBV19 to TRBJ1-2; D is possibly TRBD1 (5 bases). Germline lookup yields CDR1 LNHDA and CDR2 SQIVND (reference sequence). The CDR3 runs 13 residues. The V end lost 3 bases, the J end lost 6 bases, and 11 bases lay between the germline ends. The CDR3 coding sequence is TGTGCCAGTAGTATTGGGGCTCGGGATGGCTACACCTTC. Protein product: CASSIGARDGYTF.

The J gene is TRBJ2-2, the V gene TRBV9; 9 positions agree with TRBD2. In germline, CDR1 is SGDLS, CDR2 YYNGEE. Losses at the gene ends were 6 bases for V and 0 bases for J; bases not matched to a gene: 3. The CDR3 has 15 amino acids. The CDR3 DNA is TGTGCCAGCAAAGCGGGAGGCACGAACACCGGGGAGCTGTTTTTT. Its translation is CASKAGGTNTGELFF.

The chain employs TRBV28 and TRBJ1-2, with 7 nucleotides matching TRBD1. Germline V gene data show CDR1 as MDHEN and CDR2 as SYDVKM. The J segment lost 7 bases and the V segment lost 6 bases, leaving 11 bases of the junction unmatched. This CDR3 has 14 residues. The CDR3 here is CASSPGGTPSGYTF. The CDR3 bases are TGTGCCAGCAGCCCAGGGGGGACCCCCTCTGGCTACACCTTC.

The V gene is TRBV19, the J gene TRBJ1-3; a weak D match, TRBD1 (6 bases). Germline V gives CDR1 LNHDA, CDR2 SQIVND (reference sequence). The CDR3 consists of 13 residues. Trimming removed 5 bases from V and 4 bases from J, with 9 bases in between. CDR3 nucleotides: TGTGCCAGTAGTTCGGGACAAGGAAACACCATATATTTT. Its protein product is CASSSGQGNTIYF.

The chain links TRBV11-2 to TRBJ2-7; 9 nucleotides align to TRBD1. Germline V CDR1 and CDR2: SGHAT, FQNNGV. V lost 2 bases and J lost 7; bases outside the gene matches: 6. This CDR3 has 14 amino acids. The CDR3, as DNA: TGTGCCAGCAGCTTAATACAGGGGGCTGGGGAGCAGTACTTC. This translates into CASSLIQGAGEQYF.

The rearrangement joins TRBV19 to TRBJ1-1; 9 nucleotides agree with TRBD1. The CDR3 totals 17 residues. CDR1 is LNHDA and CDR2 is SQIVND in the germline V gene (reference sequence). The J segment lost 6 bases and the V segment lost 10 bases, leaving 21 bases of the junction unmatched. The CDR3 loop reads CATAPGQGLSVRAEAFF. The CDR3 DNA sequence: TGTGCCACCGCACCGGGACAGGGACTCTCCGTACGGGCTGAAGCTTTCTTT.

V gene TRBV28 combines with J gene TRBJ1-5; TRBD1 matches at 7 bases. Germline loops: CDR1 MDHEN, CDR2 SYDVKM. V trimming: 2 bases; J trimming: 15 bases; junction bases outside the gene matches: 7. The CDR3 consists of 12 residues. CDR3 DNA sequence: TGTGCCAGCAGTTTAAGGACAGGCTTTTGGCATTTT. Translation gives CASSLRTGFWHF.

The J gene is TRBJ1-2, the V gene TRBV6-2 or TRBV6-3; tentatively, D is TRBD1 (5 bases). Between the trimmed V and J ends, which lost 2 bases and 5 bases, there was a span of 15 bases. The CDR3 is 15 residues long. The germline V gene encodes CDR1 MNHEY and CDR2 SVGEGT. The chain's CDR3 is CASSYAPGFSYGYTF. The DNA of the CDR3 is TGTGCCAGCAGTTACGCTCCAGGGTTTTCATATGGCTACACCTTC.

The genes are TRBV6-5 and TRBJ2-7; unclear D gene. With 7 bases removed from V and 5 bases from J, the gap between germline ends came to 15 bases. CDR3 length equals 13 residues. CDR1 and CDR2 (germline): MNHEY, SVGAGI. CDR3 protein: CASKRGGGNEQYF. In DNA, the CDR3 is TGTGCCAGCAAGCGCGGTGGCGGTAACGAGCAGTACTTC.